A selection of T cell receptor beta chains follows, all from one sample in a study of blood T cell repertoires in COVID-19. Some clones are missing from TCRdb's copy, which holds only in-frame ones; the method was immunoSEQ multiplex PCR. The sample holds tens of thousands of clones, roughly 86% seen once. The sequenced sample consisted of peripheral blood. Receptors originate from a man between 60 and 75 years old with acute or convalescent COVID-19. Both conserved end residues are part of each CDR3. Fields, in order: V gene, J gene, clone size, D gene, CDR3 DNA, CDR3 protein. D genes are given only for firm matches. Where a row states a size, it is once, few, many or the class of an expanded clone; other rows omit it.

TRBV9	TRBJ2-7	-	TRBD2	TGTGCCAGCAGCATTGGACTAGCGGGGTACGAGCAGTACTTC	CASSIGLAGYEQYF
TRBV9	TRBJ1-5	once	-	TGTGCCAGCAGCGTAGGGGTGGGCGGCAATCAGCCCCAGCATTTT	CASSVGVGGNQPQHF
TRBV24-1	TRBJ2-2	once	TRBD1	TGTGCCACCAGTGATAGTCGCGGACAGGGGGTGTTCGACGCCGGGGAGCTGTTTTTT	CATSDSRGQGVFDAGELFF
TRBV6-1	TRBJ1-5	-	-	TGTGCCAGCAGTGACGGCGGATATCAGCCCCAGCATTTT	CASSDGGYQPQHF
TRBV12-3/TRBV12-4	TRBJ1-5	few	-	TGTGCCAGCACCAGGGGTTATCAGCAGCCCCAGCATTTT	CASTRGYQQPQHF
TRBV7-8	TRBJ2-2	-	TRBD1	TGTGCCAGCAGCTTGGGGACAGGGTTAACCGGGGAGCTGTTTTTT	CASSLGTGLTGELFF
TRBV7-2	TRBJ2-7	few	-	TGTGCCAGCAGCCCCGGGGGGCGCGCCTACGAGCAGTACTTC	CASSPGGRAYEQYF
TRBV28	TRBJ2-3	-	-	TGTGCCAGCAGTTTATCTCCAGATACGCAGTATTTT	CASSLSPDTQYF
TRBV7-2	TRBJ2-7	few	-	TGTGCCAGCGCGGACAGTTCCTCCTACGAGCAGTACTTC	CASADSSSYEQYF
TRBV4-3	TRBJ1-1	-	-	TGCGCCAGCAGCCAAGCAGTAAGGGGGACTGAAGCTTTCTTT	CASSQAVRGTEAFF
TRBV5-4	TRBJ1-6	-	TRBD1	TGTGCCAGCAGCTTTTCCAGGACAGGAGGGGCACCCCTCCACTTT	CASSFSRTGGAPLHF
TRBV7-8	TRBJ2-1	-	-	TGTGCCAGCAGCTTAGACCCGGGTACCTACAATGAGCAGTTCTTC	CASSLDPGTYNEQFF
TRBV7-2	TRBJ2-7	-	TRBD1	TGTGCCAGCAGCTCTGACAGGGTCCCCTACGAGCAGTACTTC	CASSSDRVPYEQYF
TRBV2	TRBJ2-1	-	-	TGTGCCAGCAGTGAAGCGTTAAGCCCGAGCCGCACCTACAATGAGCAGTTCTTC	CASSEALSPSRTYNEQFF
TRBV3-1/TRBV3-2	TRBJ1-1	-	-	TGTGCCAGCAGCCAAGCTGGAGGAGGCACTGAAGCTTTCTTT	CASSQAGGGTEAFF
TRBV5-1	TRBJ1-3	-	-	TGCGCCAGCAGCCAGCAGGGGAACCTCAACACCATATATTTT	CASSQQGNLNTIYF
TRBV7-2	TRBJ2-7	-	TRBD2	TGTGCCAGCAGCCAACCACCGGGGGGGTCCTACGAGCAGTACTTC	CASSQPPGGSYEQYF
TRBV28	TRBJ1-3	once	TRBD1	TGTGCCAGCAGCTTGACAGGGGCCGGAAACACCATATATTTT	CASSLTGAGNTIYF
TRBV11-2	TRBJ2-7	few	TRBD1	TGTGCCAGCAGCTTATACAGGGGATACTCCTACGAGCAGTACTTC	CASSLYRGYSYEQYF
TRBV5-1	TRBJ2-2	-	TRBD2	TGCGCCAGCAGCTTGGTCCCGACTAGCTTCGGGGAGCTGTTTTTT	CASSLVPTSFGELFF
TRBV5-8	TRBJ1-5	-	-	TGTGCCAGCAGCGGAGACATGGGGGCTCAGCCCCAGCATTTT	CASSGDMGAQPQHF
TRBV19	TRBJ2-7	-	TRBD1	TGTGCCAGTAGTATTAACAGGGGGCTGGTCGCGTTGGACGAGCAGTACTTC	CASSINRGLVALDEQYF
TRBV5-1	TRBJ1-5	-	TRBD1	TGCGCCAGCAGCTTAGGGACAGTTAGCAATCAGCCCCAGCATTTT	CASSLGTVSNQPQHF